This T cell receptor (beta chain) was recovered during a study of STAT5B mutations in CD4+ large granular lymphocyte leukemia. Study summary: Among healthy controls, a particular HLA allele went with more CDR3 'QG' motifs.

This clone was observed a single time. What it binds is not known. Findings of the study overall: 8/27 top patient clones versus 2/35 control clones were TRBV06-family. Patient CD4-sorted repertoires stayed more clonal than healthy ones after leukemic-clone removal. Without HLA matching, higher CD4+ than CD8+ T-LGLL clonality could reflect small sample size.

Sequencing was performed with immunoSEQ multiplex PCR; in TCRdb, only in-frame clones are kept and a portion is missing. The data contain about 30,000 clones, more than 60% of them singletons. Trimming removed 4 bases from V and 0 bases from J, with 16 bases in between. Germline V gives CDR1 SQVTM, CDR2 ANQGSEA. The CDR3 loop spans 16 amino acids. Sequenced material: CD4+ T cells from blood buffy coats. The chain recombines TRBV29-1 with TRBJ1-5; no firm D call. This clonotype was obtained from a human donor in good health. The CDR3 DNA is TGCAGCGTTGGGGGTCAAATTCTATATAGCAATCAGCCCCAGCATTTT. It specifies CSVGGQILYSNQPQHF.